This T cell receptor beta chain was sequenced during a study of shared clonotypes between healthy human individuals. Study details: A few men and two women, aged 18 to 49, were donors. There were three CD4 naive, three CD4 memory, two CD8 naive and one CD8 memory plates per donor.

This CDR3 is built from 14 residues. Germline V gives CDR1 MDHEN, CDR2 SYDVKM. V was shortened by 6 bases and J by 6 bases, with 16 bases between the two germline ends. Selected positively for CCR7 and CD45RO-negative, naive CD8 cells excluded terminally differentiated effector memory CD45RA+ cells. Study conclusions and caveats: The diversity represented, both genetic and in exposure history, was limited by few donors.

Comments on this clone: As yet, its antigen is unknown.

Clones were read by immunoSEQ multiplex PCR, and TCRdb kept only the in-frame ones, dropping some. Here the sample spans about 680,000 clones, around 90% being singletons. The sequence derives from a man aged 30 to 39 in good health. This chain uses TRBV28 with TRBJ2-3, with unresolved D. Source material: naive CD8+ T cells sorted from blood. CDR3 sequence reads: CASRPLESLDTQYF. The CDR3 nucleotides read TGTGCCAGCAGGCCCTTAGAGAGCTTGGATACGCAGTATTTT.